This T cell receptor (beta chain) was recovered during a study of identical twins (dated by TCRdb to the mid-2010s). About the full investigation: To test whether fetal clonotypes persist, the study used deep sequencing on TCR alpha and beta repertoires from monozygotic twins, unrelated adults of various ages, and cord blood. To rule out contamination, replicate twin experiments were performed at different times with different library preparation protocols.

Results and caveats for the whole study, not just this receptor: Abundant cord blood beta clonotypes carried fewer insertions; young adult naive repertoires showed a weaker similar trend, while memory repertoires showed none. In monozygotic twins, recombination models systematically underestimated out-of-frame TCR alpha sharing, but the models matched the sharing seen between unrelated individuals. In beta out-of-frame sequences, excess twin sharing was weaker, because having fewer shared sequences lowered the signal-to-noise ratio. Because the same donors could not be followed over many years, conclusions were based on cross-sectional statistical analysis. Compared with coincidental sharing between unrelated individuals, an excess of low generation-probability sequences was observed among out-of-frame TCR alpha sequences shared between twins. Zero-insertion analyses could be partly confounded by invariant T cells such as MAIT and iNKT, although diverse VJ usage argued against such confounding for most clonotypes.

Library creation used 5' RACE. The sequencer was an Illumina HiSeq 2000. Template switching introduced a universal primer binding site; the final cDNA contained a unique molecular identifier, enabling accurate counting of TCR cDNA molecules. First-strand cDNA for TCR alpha and beta chains was synthesized from specific primers in the conserved constant-segment region. To control for contamination, each cDNA library was double barcoded with a SMART-Mk sample barcode plus Illumina barcodes. TruSeq adapter sequences and Illumina sample barcodes were added in two successive PCR steps. TCR alpha and beta cDNA libraries were sequenced on the Illumina HiSeq platform with custom primers. The original methods were these. MiGEC was used to process raw reads and extract unique molecular identifiers, and MiXCR was used to find CDR3 positions. Recombination models were inferred per individual with the repgenHMM and IGoR tools using an EM algorithm. Shared clonotypes were analyzed with the tcR package in R, and sharing was normalized by the product of cloneset sizes. To study raw recombination free of thymic and clonal selection effects, out-of-frame nonproductive sequences were analyzed. Through fastp at Q25 and MiXCR, TCRdb rebuilt clones from the public reads, retaining in-frame beta chains. Entries that share a CDR3 protein sequence are merged under the most common genes and DNA. In this record, the V and J calls reflect TCRdb's handling and not the investigators' own analysis. The sample records 500,000 to 600,000 distinct CDR3 sequences, less than 25% of which are singletons. In total, the top ten clones hold under 0.95% of the sample.

Spanning cysteine to phenylalanine, the CDR3 consists of 13 amino acids. Left in the record is the CDR3 DNA by itself, 39 bases read in frame from the first base. V sheds 2 bases and J sheds 6 bases, leaving 11 bases between their ends. All donors were healthy Caucasians. Three pairs of female monozygotic twins, all aged about 18 to 30 years, made up the twin cohort. CD4+ and CD8+ T cell populations were isolated with positive isolation kits from Invitrogen. This clonotype was seen a handful of times. It lacks a known antigen. No per-base quality is available; no much larger clone lies one base away. The data also belong to a second study, concerning T cells expressing NK-cell markers. As described in the second report: TCR beta-chain repertoires were profiled in sorted CD3+CD56+NKG2C+, CD3+CD56+NKG2C- and CD3+CD56-NKG2C+ T-cell subsets from fewer than 10 donors. Seven of the eight sequenced donors were HCMV-seropositive and one was HCMV-seronegative. To restrict sorting to alphabetaTCR-expressing T cells, an anti-gammadeltaTCR antibody was added in several experiments. In six donors, the dominant CD3+CD56+NKG2C+ clonotypes were among the top 10 CD8+ clonotypes and accounted for roughly 1.0-8% of CD8+ T cells. Those dominant clonotypes were again the most abundant among CD3+CD56-NKG2C+ cells in a few donors, at about 28.3-60.1%. Whether the expanded NKG2C-expressing T cell clones were specific for HCMV antigens remained unclear. The eight sequenced donors were randomly selected healthy volunteers, three men and five women. HCMV-specific IgG was detected in serum with a commercial ELISA kit to determine HCMV serostatus. MIGEC handled demultiplexing of the reads and grouping by UMI, while MiTCR was used to assemble and quantify clonotypes. To remove erroneous sequences, TCR cDNA sequences were retained only when supported by two or more reads. The tcR package was used for downstream repertoire analysis, and clonotypes were matched across fractions by CDR3 nucleotide sequence plus V segment. VDJmatch was used to annotate antigen specificity against VDJdb, with one amino acid substitution in CDR3 allowed.

The clonotype was recovered from a woman between 18 and 29 years old in good health. The V gene is TRBV12-3 or TRBV12-4 and the J gene is TRBJ2-7; the D gene is perhaps TRBD1, from 5 matching bases. The sequenced material came from CD4+ T cells sorted from blood. At the DNA level, the sequence is TGTGCCAGCAGTTTAAGCAGGGAAGGCGAGCAGTACTTC. The resulting protein is CASSLSREGEQYF.